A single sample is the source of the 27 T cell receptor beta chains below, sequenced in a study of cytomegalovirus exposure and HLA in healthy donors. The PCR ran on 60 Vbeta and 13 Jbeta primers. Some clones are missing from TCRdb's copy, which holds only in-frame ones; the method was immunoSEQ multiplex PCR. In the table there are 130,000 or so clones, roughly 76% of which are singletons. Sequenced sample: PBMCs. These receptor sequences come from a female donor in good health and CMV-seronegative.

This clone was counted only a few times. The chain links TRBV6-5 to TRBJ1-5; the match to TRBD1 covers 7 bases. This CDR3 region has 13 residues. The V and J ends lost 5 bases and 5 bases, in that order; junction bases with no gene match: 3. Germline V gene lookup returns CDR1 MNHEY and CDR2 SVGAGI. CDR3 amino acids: CASSVTGYQPQHF. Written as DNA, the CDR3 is TGTGCCAGCAGTGTGACAGGGTATCAGCCCCAGCATTTT.

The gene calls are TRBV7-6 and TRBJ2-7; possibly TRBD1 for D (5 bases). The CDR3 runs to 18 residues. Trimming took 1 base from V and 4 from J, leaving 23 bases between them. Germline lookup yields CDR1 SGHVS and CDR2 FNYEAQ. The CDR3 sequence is CASSLGSSLAGSVYEQYF. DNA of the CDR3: TGTGCCAGCAGCTTAGGTAGTAGTTTAGCAGGGTCGGTATACGAGCAGTACTTC.

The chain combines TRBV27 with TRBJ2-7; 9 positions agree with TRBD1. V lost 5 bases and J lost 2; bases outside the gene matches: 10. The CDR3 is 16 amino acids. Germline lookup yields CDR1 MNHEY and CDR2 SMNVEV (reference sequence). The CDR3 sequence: CASSPSGQGFPYEQYF. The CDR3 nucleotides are TGTGCCAGCAGTCCTTCGGGACAGGGATTCCCCTACGAGCAGTACTTC.

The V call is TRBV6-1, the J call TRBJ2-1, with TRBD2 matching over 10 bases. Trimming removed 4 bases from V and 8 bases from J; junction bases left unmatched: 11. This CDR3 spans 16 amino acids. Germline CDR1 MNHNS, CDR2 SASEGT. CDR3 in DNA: TGTGCCAGCAGTGTTACCTTAGCGGGAGGTAACGATGAGCAGTTCTTC. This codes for CASSVTLAGGNDEQFF.

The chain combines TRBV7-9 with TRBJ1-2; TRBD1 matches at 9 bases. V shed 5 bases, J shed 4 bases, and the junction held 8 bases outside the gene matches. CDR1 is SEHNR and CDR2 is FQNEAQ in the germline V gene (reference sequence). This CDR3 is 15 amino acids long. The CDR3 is CASSLDRGDLYGYTF. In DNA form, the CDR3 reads TGTGCCAGCAGCCTCGACAGGGGGGATCTCTATGGCTACACCTTC.

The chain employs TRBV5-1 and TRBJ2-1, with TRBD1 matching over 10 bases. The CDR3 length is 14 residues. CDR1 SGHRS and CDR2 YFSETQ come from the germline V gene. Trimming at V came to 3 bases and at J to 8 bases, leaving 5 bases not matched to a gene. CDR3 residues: CASSWGQGTDEQFF. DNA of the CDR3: TGCGCCAGCAGCTGGGGACAGGGGACCGATGAGCAGTTCTTC.

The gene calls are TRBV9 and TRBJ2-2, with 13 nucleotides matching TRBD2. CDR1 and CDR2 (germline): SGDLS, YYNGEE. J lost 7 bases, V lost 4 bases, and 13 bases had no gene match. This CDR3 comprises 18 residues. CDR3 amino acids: CASSLEPGTSGISGELFF. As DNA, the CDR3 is TGTGCCAGCAGCCTAGAACCCGGGACTAGCGGGATTAGCGGGGAGCTGTTTTTT.

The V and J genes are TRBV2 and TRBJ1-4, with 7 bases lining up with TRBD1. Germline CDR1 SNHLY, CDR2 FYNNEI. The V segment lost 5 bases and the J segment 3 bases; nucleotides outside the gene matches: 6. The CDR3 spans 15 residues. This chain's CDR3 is CASSPGQSPNEKLFF. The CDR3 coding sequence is TGTGCCAGCAGTCCGGGACAGAGCCCTAATGAAAAACTGTTTTTT.

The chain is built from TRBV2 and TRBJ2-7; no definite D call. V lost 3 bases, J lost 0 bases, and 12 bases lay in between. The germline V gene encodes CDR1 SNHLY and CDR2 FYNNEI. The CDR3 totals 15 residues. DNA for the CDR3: TGTGCCAGCAGTGAGACTGACGGGTCCTCCTACGAGCAGTACTTC. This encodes CASSETDGSSYEQYF.

CDR3 in DNA: TGTGCTAGTGGTTTAGGGGGGGCGGGGGCCAACGTCCTGACTTTC. Protein product: CASGLGGAGANVLTF. The chain has TRBV12-5 and TRBJ2-6; TRBD2 might be the D (7 bases). V dropped 3 bases and J dropped 4 bases, with 10 bases sitting between them. The V gene's germline CDR1 is LGHNT and CDR2 FRNRAP. There are 15 residues in the CDR3.

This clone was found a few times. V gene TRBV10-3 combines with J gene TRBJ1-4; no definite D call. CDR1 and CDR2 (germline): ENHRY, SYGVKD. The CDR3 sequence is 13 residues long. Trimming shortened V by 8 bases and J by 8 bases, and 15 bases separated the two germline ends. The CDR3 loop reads CAIGSVTGEKLFF. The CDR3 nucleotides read TGTGCCATCGGATCTGTAACGGGGGAAAAACTGTTTTTT.

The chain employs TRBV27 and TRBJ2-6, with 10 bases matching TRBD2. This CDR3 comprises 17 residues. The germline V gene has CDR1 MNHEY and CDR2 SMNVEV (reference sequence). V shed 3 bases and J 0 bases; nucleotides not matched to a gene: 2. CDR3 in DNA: TGTGCCAGCAGTTTTAGACTAGCGGGCTCTGGGGCCAACGTCCTGACTTTC. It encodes CASSFRLAGSGANVLTF.

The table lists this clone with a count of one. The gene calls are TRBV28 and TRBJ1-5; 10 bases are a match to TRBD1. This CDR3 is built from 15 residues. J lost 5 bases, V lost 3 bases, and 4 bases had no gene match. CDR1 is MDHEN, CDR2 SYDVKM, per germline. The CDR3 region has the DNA TGTGCCAGCAGTTTTCGGGACAGGGGTGATCAGCCCCAGCATTTT. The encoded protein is CASSFRDRGDQPQHF.

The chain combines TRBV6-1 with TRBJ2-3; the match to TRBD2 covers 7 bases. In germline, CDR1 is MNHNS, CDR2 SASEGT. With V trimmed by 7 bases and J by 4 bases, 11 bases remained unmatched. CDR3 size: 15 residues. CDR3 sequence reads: CASTRSRGRADTQYF. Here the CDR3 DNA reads TGTGCCAGCACCCGGTCCAGAGGGAGGGCAGATACGCAGTATTTT.

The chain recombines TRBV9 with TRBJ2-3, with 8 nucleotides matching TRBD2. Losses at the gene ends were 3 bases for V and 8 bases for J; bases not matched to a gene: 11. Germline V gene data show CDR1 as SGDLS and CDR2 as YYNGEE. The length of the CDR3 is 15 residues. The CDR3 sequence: CASSERELGVGTQYF. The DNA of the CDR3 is TGTGCCAGCAGCGAGCGGGAGCTAGGGGTCGGTACGCAGTATTTT.

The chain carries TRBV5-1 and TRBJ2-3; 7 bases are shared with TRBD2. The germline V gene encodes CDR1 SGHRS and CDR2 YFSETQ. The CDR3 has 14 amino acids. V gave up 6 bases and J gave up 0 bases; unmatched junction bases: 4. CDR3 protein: CASIAGESTDTQYF. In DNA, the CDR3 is TGCGCCAGCATCGCGGGGGAGAGCACAGATACGCAGTATTTT.

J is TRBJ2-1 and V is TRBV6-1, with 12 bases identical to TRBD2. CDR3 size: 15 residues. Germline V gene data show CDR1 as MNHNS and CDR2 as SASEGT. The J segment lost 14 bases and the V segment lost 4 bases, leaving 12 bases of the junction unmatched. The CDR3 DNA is TGTGCCAGCAGTGCAACTAGCGGGGGGTACTGGGGGGAGTTCTTC. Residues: CASSATSGGYWGEFF.

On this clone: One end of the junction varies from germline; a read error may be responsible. DNA for the CDR3: TGTGCCAGTAGGATAGACGTCTCTGGGGCCAACGTCCTGACTTTC. It encodes CASRIDVSGANVLTF. J is TRBJ2-6 and V is TRBV19; the D is unclear. Germline V gene lookup returns CDR1 LNHDA and CDR2 SQIVND (reference sequence). The CDR3 is 15 amino acids.

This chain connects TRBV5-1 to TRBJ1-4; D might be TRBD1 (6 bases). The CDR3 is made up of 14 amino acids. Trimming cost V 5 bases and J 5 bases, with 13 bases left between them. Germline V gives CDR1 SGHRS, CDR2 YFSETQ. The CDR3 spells CASRPAGTNEKLFF. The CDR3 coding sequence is TGCGCCAGCAGGCCAGCCGGGACAAATGAAAAACTGTTTTTT.

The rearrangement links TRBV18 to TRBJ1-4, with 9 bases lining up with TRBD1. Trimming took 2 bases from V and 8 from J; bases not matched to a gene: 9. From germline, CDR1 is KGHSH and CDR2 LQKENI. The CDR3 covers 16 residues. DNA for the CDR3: TGTGCCAGCTCACCAGGTACCGGGACAGGGAGCGAAAAACTGTTTTTT. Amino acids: CASSPGTGTGSEKLFF.

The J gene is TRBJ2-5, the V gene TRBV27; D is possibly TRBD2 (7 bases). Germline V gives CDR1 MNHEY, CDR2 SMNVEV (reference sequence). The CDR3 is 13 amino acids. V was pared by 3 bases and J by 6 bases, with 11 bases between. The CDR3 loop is CASSLGRGKTQYF. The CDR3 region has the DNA TGTGCCAGCAGTTTGGGGAGGGGGAAGACCCAGTACTTC.

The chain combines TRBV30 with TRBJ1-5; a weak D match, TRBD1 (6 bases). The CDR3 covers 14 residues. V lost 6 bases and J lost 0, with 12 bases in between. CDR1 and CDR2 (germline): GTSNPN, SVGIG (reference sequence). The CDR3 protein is CACTRDISNQPQHF. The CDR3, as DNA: TGTGCCTGCACCCGGGACATTAGCAATCAGCCCCAGCATTTT. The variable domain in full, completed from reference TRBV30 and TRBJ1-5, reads SQTIHQWPATLVQPVGSPLSLECTVEGTSNPNLYWYRQAAGRGLQLLFYSVGIGQISSEVPQNLSASRPQDRQFILSSKKLLLSDSGFYLCACTRDISNQPQHFGDGTRLSIL.

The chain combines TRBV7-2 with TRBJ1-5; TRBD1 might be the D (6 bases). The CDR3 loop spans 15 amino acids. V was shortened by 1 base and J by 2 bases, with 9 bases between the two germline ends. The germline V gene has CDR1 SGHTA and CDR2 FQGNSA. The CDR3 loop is CASSLEGHGNQPQHF. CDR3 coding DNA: TGTGCCAGCAGCTTAGAGGGACATGGCAATCAGCCCCAGCATTTT.

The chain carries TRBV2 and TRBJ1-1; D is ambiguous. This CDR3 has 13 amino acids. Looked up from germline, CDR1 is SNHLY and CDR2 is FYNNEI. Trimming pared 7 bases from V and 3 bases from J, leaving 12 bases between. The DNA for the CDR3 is TGTGCCAGCACCCCGGAGCGGGACACTGAAGCTTTCTTT. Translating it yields CASTPERDTEAFF.

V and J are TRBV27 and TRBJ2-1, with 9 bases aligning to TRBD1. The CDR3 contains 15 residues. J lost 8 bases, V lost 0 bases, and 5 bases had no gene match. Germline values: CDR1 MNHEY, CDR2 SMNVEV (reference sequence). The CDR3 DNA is TGTGCCAGCAGTTTATCGGGACAGGGAGCATATGAGCAGTTCTTC. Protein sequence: CASSLSGQGAYEQFF.

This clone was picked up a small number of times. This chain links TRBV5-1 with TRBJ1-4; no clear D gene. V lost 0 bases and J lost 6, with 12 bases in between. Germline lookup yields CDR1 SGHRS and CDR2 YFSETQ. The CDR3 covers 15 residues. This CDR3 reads CASSLAVYQDEKLFF. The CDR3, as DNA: TGCGCCAGCAGCTTGGCCGTTTATCAGGATGAAAAACTGTTTTTT.

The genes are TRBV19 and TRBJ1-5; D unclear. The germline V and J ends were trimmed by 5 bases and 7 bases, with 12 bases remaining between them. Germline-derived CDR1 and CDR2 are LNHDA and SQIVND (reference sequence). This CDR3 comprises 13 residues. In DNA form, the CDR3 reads TGTGCCAGTAGTCACGGACCGGGGCAGCCCCAGCATTTT. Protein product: CASSHGPGQPQHF.